This TCR beta chain was documented in a study of cytomegalovirus exposure and HLA in healthy donors. V was clipped by 4 bases and J by 4 bases, with 16 bases between them. CDR3 size: 15 residues. CDR1 and CDR2 from the germline V gene are MDHEN and SYDVKM. The PCR contained 60 Vbeta and 13 Jbeta primers. Clones were read by immunoSEQ multiplex PCR, and TCRdb kept only the in-frame ones, dropping some. The sample shows more than 100,000 clones, roughly 60% of them seen only once. J is TRBJ1-2 and V is TRBV28; D may be TRBD1 (6 bases). The receptor comes from a man aged 35-49 years in good health and CMV-seropositive. Sequencing was performed on PBMCs. The CDR3 is CASSSPGGQPYGYTF. The DNA for the CDR3 is TGTGCCAGCAGTTCCCCGGGGGGCCAACCCTATGGCTACACCTTC.